The source of this T cell receptor (beta chain) is a study of cytomegalovirus exposure and HLA in healthy donors. At the level of the study: Both the 120 validation repertoires and the 600 to 700 first-cohort repertoires used the same platform, as reported by a later analysis. Study results and limitations: According to the study, 150 to 200 TCR beta chains were cytomegalovirus-associated.

From the roughly 120-subject validation cohort, which was separate from the approximately 670-subject first cohort, the donors were drawn. TCRdb's copy holds only in-frame clones and misses some; the assay was immunoSEQ multiplex PCR. The sample contains about 130,000 clones, roughly nine tenths of which appear only once. Notes on this clone: Its specificity is unknown.

CDR1 is MNHEY, CDR2 SMNVEV, per germline (reference sequence). V gave up 6 bases and J gave up 5 bases; unmatched junction bases: 12. The CDR3 has 15 residues. The TCR was taken from a woman in her late teens or twenties in good health and CMV-seronegative. The rearrangement uses TRBV27 and TRBJ2-7, with 8 positions matching TRBD2. The sequenced sample was PBMCs. In DNA, the CDR3 is TGTGCCAGCAGCCCGAGGGATAGCGGGAATCACGAGCAGTACTTC. Protein: CASSPRDSGNHEQYF.